This T cell receptor (beta chain) was sequenced in a study of T cells in Graves' hyperthyroidism and ophthalmopathy. This clonotype was recorded many times. V was shortened by 4 bases and J by 6 bases, with 19 bases between the two germline ends. There are 15 residues in the CDR3. Amplification of TCR beta CDR3 regions used RNA as the template. First-round RT-PCR with HTBI primers amplified the TCR CDR3 region. Each CDR3 protein is one row after TCRdb ran MiXCR on the multiplex PCR reads. The profile shows 450,000 to 550,000 distinct CDR3 sequences, around 22% of them singletons. Sequences were obtained from blood. The sequence derives from a woman younger than 45 with Graves' ophthalmopathy. The rearrangement joins TRBV12-3 or TRBV12-4 to TRBJ2-7; TRBD1 is a possible D gene (7 bases). CDR3 sequence reads: CASSSLRGVTGEQYF. DNA for the CDR3: TGTGCCAGCAGTTCCCTCAGGGGGGTGACGGGCGAGCAGTACTTC.